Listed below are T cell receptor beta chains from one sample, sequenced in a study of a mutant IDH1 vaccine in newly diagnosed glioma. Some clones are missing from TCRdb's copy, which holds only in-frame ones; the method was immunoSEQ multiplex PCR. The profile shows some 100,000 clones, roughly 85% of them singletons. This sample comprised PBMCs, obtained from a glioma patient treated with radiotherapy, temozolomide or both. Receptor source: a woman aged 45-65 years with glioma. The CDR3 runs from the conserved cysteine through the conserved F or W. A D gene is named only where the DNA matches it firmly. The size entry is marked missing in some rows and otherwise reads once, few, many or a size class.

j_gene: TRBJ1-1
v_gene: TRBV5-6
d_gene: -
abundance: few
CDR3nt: TGTGCCAGCAGCTCGGCGGGACGGAACACTGAAGCTTTCTTT
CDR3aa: CASSSAGRNTEAFF

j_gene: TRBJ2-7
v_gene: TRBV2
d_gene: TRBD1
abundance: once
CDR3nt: TGTGCCAGACAGGGGTTGGACTACGAGCAGTACTTC
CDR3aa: CARQGLDYEQYF

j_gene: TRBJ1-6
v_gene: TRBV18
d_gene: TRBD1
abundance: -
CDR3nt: TGTGCCAGCTCACCGGGACAGTCCTATTCACCCCTCCACTTT
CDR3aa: CASSPGQSYSPLHF

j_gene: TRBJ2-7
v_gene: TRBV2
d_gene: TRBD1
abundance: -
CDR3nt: TGTGCCAGCACGGGGACAGGGATTGTCGAGCAGTACTTC
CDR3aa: CASTGTGIVEQYF

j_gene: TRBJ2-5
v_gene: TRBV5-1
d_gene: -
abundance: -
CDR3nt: TGCGCCAGCAGCGAGCAGGGTCAAGAGACCCAGTACTTC
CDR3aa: CASSEQGQETQYF

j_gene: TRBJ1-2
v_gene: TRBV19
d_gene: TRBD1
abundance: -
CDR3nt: TGTGCCAGTATCGGCCTTTTGGGACAGGGGGCGCGCGGCTACACCTTC
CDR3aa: CASIGLLGQGARGYTF

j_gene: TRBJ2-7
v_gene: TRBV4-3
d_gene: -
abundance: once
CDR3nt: TGCGCCAGCAGCCGCGACAGGTCCTACGAGCAGTACTTC
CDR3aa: CASSRDRSYEQYF

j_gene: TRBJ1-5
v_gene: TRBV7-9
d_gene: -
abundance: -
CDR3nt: TGTGCCAGCAGCAGGGGGGGGACCGCCAATCAGCCCCAGCATTTT
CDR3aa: CASSRGGTANQPQHF

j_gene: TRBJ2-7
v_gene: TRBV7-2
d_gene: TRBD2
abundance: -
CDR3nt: TGTGCCAGCAGCCTGGGACTAGCGGGGGGATACGAGCAGTACTTC
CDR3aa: CASSLGLAGGYEQYF

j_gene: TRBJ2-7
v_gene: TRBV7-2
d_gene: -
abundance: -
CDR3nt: TGTGCCAGCAGCCCGGGGCCAGCCTCCGAGCAGTACTTC
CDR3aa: CASSPGPASEQYF

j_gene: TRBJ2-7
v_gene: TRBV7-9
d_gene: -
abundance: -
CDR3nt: TGTGCCAGCAGCTTAGCAGCGGCTCCCTACGAGCAGTACTTC
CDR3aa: CASSLAAAPYEQYF

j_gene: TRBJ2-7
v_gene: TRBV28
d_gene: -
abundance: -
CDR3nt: TGTGCCAGCAGCCATTTGGACCGGGGCTACTACGAGCAGTACTTC
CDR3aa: CASSHLDRGYYEQYF

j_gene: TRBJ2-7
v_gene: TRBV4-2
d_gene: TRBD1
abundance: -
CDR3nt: TGTGCCAGCAGCCTCAGACAGGGCGATCGGTACGAGCAGTACTTC
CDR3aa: CASSLRQGDRYEQYF

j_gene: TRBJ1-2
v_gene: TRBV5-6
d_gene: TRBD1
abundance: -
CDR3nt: TGTGCCAGCAGCATGCCGGGACAGGGGAACTATGGCTACACCTTC
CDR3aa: CASSMPGQGNYGYTF

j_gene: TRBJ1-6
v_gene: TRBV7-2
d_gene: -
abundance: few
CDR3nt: TGTGCCAGCAGCCCCCGGGACGGCAATTCACCCCTCCACTTT
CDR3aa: CASSPRDGNSPLHF

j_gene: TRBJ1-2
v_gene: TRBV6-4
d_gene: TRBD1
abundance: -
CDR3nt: TGTGCCAGCAGTAAAGACAGGGGCTATGGCTACACCTTC
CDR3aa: CASSKDRGYGYTF

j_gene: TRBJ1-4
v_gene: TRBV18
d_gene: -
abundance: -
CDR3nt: TGTGCCAGCTCACCTAGGAGCGAGAGTAATGAAAAACTGTTTTTT
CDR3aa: CASSPRSESNEKLFF

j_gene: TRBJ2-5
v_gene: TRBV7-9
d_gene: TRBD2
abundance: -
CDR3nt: TGTGCCAGCAGCCCACTAGCGGGGGGTCAAGAGACCCAGTACTTC
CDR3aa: CASSPLAGGQETQYF

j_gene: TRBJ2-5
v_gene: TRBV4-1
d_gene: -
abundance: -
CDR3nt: TGCGCCAGCAGCCTTCTCGTCCAAGAGACCCAGTACTTC
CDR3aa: CASSLLVQETQYF

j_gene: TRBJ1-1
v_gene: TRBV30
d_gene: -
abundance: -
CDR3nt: TGTGCCTGCACATTGGACAGAATGAACACTGAAGCTTTCTTT
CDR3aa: CACTLDRMNTEAFF

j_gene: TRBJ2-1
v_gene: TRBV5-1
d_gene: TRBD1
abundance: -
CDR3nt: TGCGCCAGCAGCTACCGACAGGGAAGCTACAATGAGCAGTTCTTC
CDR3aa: CASSYRQGSYNEQFF

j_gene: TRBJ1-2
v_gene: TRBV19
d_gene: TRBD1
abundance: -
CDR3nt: TGTGCCAGTAGAACTGGGGACAGGGTCGGCGGCTACACCTTC
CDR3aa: CASRTGDRVGGYTF

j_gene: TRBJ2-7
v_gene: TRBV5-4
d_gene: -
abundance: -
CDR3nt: TGTGCCAGCAGCTTAAACCGCCGTACCTACGAGCAGTACTTC
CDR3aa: CASSLNRRTYEQYF

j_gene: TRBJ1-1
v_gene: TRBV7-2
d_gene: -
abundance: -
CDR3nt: TGTGCCAGCAAGCTTGGGTACCGGGACACCTCGAACACTGAAGCTTTCTTT
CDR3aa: CASKLGYRDTSNTEAFF

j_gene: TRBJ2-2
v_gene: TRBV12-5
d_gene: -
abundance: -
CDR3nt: TGTGCTAGTGGCGGGATGAACACCGGGGAGCTGTTTTTT
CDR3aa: CASGGMNTGELFF

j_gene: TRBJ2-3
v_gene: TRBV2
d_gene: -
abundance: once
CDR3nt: TGTGCCAGCCGCCGGGTCGGTGGGGATACGCAGTATTTT
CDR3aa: CASRRVGGDTQYF